This T cell receptor beta chain was sequenced in a study of T cells in Graves' hyperthyroidism and ophthalmopathy (dated by TCRdb to between 2019 and 2020). Regarding the complete study: Peripheral blood was collected at initial diagnosis, before any treatment. According to the paper, TCR Vbeta CDR3 sequencing was carried out on 135 peripheral blood samples, which came from 40 to 45 ophthalmopathy, 80 or so hyperthyroidism and around 17 progressor patients. After blood sampling, hyperthyroidism patients were treated with methimazole at a starting dose of 30 mg daily, and ophthalmopathy patients were treated with high-dose intravenous methylprednisolone. Whether ophthalmopathy could be predicted prospectively was tested in an independent validation cohort made up of roughly 19 hyperthyroidism patients plus 17 patients who later progressed to ophthalmopathy. A discovery cohort of around 98 patients, 43 with Graves' ophthalmopathy and 57 with stable Graves' hyperthyroidism, was used to find distinguishing TCR V-J signatures. For training and testing, the 100 or so patients in the discovery cohort were randomly divided in a 7:3 ratio. The study also compared thyroid tissue and blood T-cell repertoires from 6 or 7 Graves' hyperthyroidism patients.

This clonotype was seen ten or more times. Its antigen is currently not known. No per-base quality is available; no much larger clone lies one base away. The CDR3 has 15 amino acids, counting the end cysteine and phenylalanine. This entry keeps only the CDR3 DNA: 45 bases, framed from base 1. The germline V gene provides CDR1 SGHAT and CDR2 FQNNGV. At the junction V is shortened by 4 bases and J by 4 bases, with 13 bases in between. The TCR beta CDR3 regions were amplified from the RNA transcripts. The TCR CDR3 was subjected to a first round of RT-PCR using the HTBI primer set and the Qiagen OneStep RT-PCR kit. A second multiplex PCR round built the libraries, followed by size selection and purification. Libraries were sequenced paired-end with 100 bp reads on an Illumina HiSeq2000. The original methods were these. SOAPnuke was used to process the raw data, throwing out any read that contained adapters or uncalled bases, had a mean Phred below 15, or lacked an exact constant-primer or identifier match. COPE v1.2.5 was used to merge the high-quality paired reads, and each unique nucleotide sequence was defined as a clonotype. MiTCR v1.1 was used to align clonotypes to the IMGT TRBV, TRBD and TRBJ reference segments. The analysis was restricted to V-J combinations with a frequency above 0.0001, which together covered about 99% of the repertoires. A TCS score was defined as the ratio of F50 (clonal expansion) to E x V (chaos), with BLOSUM62-based TCRdist applied between CDR3 peptides within each V-J. Welch's t-statistics and random forest reduced around 550 V-J features to some 14, which were used in a naive Bayes classifier (R e1071). TCRdb trimmed public reads at Q25 via fastp, called clones via MiXCR and kept in-frame beta chains. CDR3 protein sequences are deduplicated, and each keeps its most common genes and DNA. In this record, the V and J calls reflect TCRdb's handling and not the investigators' own analysis. The sample data list 330,000 or so distinct CDR3 sequences, and roughly 19% of these were observed just once. The ten largest account for 35% to 40% of the sample.

Moderately to severely active disease, a Clinical Activity Score of at least 3, a NOSPECS grade of at least 4, and a duration under 3 months were present in ophthalmopathy patients. Exclusion was applied to patients with uncontrolled infections, other autoimmune diseases, pregnancy or lactation. Diagnoses relied on clinical symptoms, serum thyroxine and TRAb, thyroid ultrasound and orbital computed tomography. PBMCs were isolated from 8 to 10 ml of fresh peripheral blood by Ficoll-Paque density gradient centrifugation. Total RNA was extracted with Trizol reagent, and quality was checked on an Agilent 2100 Bioanalyzer. The full study reports these points: Sample size was not statistically predetermined, and investigators were not blinded to group allocation. Most expanded thyroid clonotypes (frequency above 0.001) were also detected in blood, a finding suggesting that blood repertoires may reflect thyroid immune responses. In validation, the model predicted progression to ophthalmopathy with approximately 71% sensitivity and about 72% specificity, a median of around 6.6 months before onset. In cross-validation, a model built on a 13 V-J signature told ophthalmopathy apart from stable hyperthyroidism with 85% to 90% sensitivity and approximately 81% specificity, and in testing the same model reached 80%/75%.

Sequencing was performed on blood. This chain joins TRBV11-2 to TRBJ2-2; tentative D gene TRBD2, with 5 bases matching. The receptor's source is a man aged 50 to 60 with Graves' ophthalmopathy. The sequenced DNA: TGTGCCAGCAGCTCCCTACAAGGGAGCACCGGGGAGCTGTTTTTT. Translation gives CASSSLQGSTGELFF.